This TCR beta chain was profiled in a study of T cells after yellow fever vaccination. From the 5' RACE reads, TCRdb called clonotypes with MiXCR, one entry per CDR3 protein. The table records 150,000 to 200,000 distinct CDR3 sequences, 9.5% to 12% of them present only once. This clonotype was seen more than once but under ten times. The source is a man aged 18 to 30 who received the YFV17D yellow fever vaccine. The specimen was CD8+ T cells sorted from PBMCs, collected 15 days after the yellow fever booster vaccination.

This chain's CDR3 is CSVEGTSGYNEQFF. CDR3 coding DNA: TGCAGCGTTGAAGGGACTAGCGGTTACAATGAGCAGTTCTTC. The chain joins TRBV29-1 to TRBJ2-1; 10 nucleotides match TRBD2. Losses at the gene ends were 1 base for V and 4 bases for J; bases not matched to a gene: 1. The germline V gene encodes CDR1 SQVTM and CDR2 ANQGSEA. The CDR3 is 14 amino acids.